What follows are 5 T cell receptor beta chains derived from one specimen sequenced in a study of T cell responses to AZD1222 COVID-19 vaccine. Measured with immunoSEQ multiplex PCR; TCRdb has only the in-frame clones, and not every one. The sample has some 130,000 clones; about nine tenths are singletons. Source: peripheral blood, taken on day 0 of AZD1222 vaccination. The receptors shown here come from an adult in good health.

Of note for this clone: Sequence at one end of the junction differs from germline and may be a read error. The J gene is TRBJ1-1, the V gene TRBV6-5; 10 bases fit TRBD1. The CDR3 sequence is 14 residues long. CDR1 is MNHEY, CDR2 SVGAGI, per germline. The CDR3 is CASSYWGQGRGAFF. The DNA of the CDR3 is TGTGCCAGCAGTTACTGGGGACAGGGGCGAGGGGCCTTTTTT.

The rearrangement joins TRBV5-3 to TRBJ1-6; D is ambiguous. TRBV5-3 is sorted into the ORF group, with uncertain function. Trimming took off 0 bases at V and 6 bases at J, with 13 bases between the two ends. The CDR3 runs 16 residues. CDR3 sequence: CARSLEVRASNSPLHF. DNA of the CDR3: TGTGCCAGAAGCTTGGAAGTGCGGGCTTCTAATTCACCCCTCCACTTT.

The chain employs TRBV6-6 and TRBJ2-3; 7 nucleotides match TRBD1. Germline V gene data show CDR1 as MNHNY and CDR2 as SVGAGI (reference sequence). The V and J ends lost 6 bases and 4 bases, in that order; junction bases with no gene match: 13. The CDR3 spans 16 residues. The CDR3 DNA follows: TGTGCCAGCAGCTCGGATTATGGGGACAGCCCAGATACGCAGTATTTT. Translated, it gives CASSSDYGDSPDTQYF.

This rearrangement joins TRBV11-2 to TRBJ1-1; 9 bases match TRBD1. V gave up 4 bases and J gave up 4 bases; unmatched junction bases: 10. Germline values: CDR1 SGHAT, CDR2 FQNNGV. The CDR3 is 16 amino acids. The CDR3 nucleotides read TGTGCCAGCAGCTCGGTACAGGGGGCTGTAATCACTGAAGCTTTCTTT. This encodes CASSSVQGAVITEAFF.

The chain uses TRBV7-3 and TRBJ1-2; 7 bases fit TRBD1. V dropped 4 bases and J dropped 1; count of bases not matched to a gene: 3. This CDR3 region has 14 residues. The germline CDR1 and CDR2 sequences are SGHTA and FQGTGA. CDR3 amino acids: CASSSGQINYGYTF. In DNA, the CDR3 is TGTGCCAGCAGCTCGGGACAGATTAACTATGGCTACACCTTC. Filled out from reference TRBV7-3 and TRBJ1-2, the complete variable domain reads GAGVSQTPSNKVTEKGKYVELRCDPISGHTALYWYRQSLGQGPEFLIYFQGTGAADDSGLPNDRFFAVRPEGSVSTLKIQRTERGDSAVYLCASSSGQINYGYTFGSGTRLTVV.